These 18 T cell receptor beta chains were sequenced from one sample in a study of blood T cell repertoires in COVID-19. TCRdb's copy holds only in-frame clones and misses some; the assay was immunoSEQ multiplex PCR. The sample lists about 210,000 clones; almost 85% were seen once. The specimen sequenced was peripheral blood. The receptors were sampled from a woman between 40 and 50 years old with acute or convalescent COVID-19.

V usage is TRBV13 and J usage is TRBJ2-1, with 9 bases matching TRBD2. There are 15 residues in the CDR3. Losses at the gene ends were 7 bases for V and 2 bases for J; bases not matched to a gene: 6. Germline CDR1 reads PRHDT; CDR2 reads FYEKMQ (reference sequence). The CDR3 DNA reads TGTGCCAGCACCGAGCGGGGGGCCACCTACAATGAGCAGTTCTTC. Protein product: CASTERGATYNEQFF.

With regard to this clone: A junction boundary mismatches the germline segment, possibly from a read error. V usage is TRBV13 and J usage is TRBJ2-3; 7 bases fit TRBD1. The V gene's germline CDR1 is PRHDT and CDR2 FYEKMQ (reference sequence). The CDR3 sequence is 15 residues long. The CDR3 is CASSLDRAITDTQYF. Here the CDR3 DNA reads TGTGCCAGCAGTTTAGACAGGGCCATCACAGATACGCAGTATTTT.

This rearrangement joins TRBV29-1 to TRBJ2-1; D is possibly TRBD2 (6 bases). The CDR3 loop spans 14 amino acids. Germline assignment: CDR1 SQVTM and CDR2 ANQGSEA. Trimming shortened V by 6 bases and J by 0 bases, and 12 bases separated the two germline ends. CDR3 nucleotide sequence: TGCAGCGTCCAGGGCGGGGCCTCCTACAATGAGCAGTTCTTC. Translated: CSVQGGASYNEQFF.

The chain is built from TRBV5-6 and TRBJ1-1; D gene unclear. The length of the CDR3 is 14 residues. The germline V gene encodes CDR1 SGHDT and CDR2 YYEEEE. Deletions cut 5 bases from V and 1 base from J, with 12 bases between. The CDR3 DNA reads TGTGCCAGCAGGGCCTTCCAACGGAACACTGAAGCTTTCTTT. The encoded protein is CASRAFQRNTEAFF.

The chain couples TRBV15 to TRBJ2-3, with 10 positions matching TRBD1. The germline V gene encodes CDR1 LNHNV and CDR2 YYDKDF (reference sequence). The CDR3 spans 13 residues. The CDR3 is CSSGQGRADTQYF. CDR3 in DNA: TGTTCCTCGGGACAGGGGCGCGCAGATACGCAGTATTTT.

The V call is TRBV25-1, the J call TRBJ2-3; 8 nucleotides line up with TRBD1. V lost 2 bases to trimming and J lost 2 bases; unmatched junction nucleotides: 6. This CDR3 is 16 amino acids long. Germline V gene lookup returns CDR1 MGHDK and CDR2 SYGVNS. The CDR3 bases are TGTGCCAGCAGTGAAGGTGGCAGGGGGCACACAGATACGCAGTATTTT. Its protein is CASSEGGRGHTDTQYF.

The genes are TRBV6-5 and TRBJ1-3; D is unresolved. This CDR3 comprises 15 residues. Germline values: CDR1 MNHEY, CDR2 SVGAGI. V dropped 6 bases and J dropped 0 bases, with 12 bases sitting between them. The CDR3 loop is CASSPDWFSGNTIYF. The CDR3 nucleotides are TGTGCCAGCAGCCCCGACTGGTTCTCTGGAAACACCATATATTTT.

This chain joins TRBV3-1 (or the pseudogene TRBV3-2) and TRBJ1-5; D is unclear. V was shortened by 1 base and J by 0 bases, with 7 bases between the two germline ends. The V gene's germline CDR1 is LGHDT and CDR2 YNNKEL (reference sequence). This CDR3 spans 15 amino acids. CDR3 in DNA: TGTGCCAGCAGCCAAGGTCCGGGTAGCAATCAGCCCCAGCATTTT. It is translated as CASSQGPGSNQPQHF.

This clone has a single count. The V call is TRBV6-2 or TRBV6-3, the J call TRBJ1-2; unclear D gene. The CDR3 is 14 amino acids. The germline V gene has CDR1 MNHEY and CDR2 SVGEGT. The V gene lost 4 bases and the J gene lost 0 bases, with 9 bases spanning the gap. In nucleotides, the CDR3 is TGTGCCAGCAGTTTGTCAGGCGCTAACTATGGCTACACCTTC. Its translation: CASSLSGANYGYTF.

This clone was counted a single time. The J gene is TRBJ2-5, the V gene TRBV18, with 12 bases fitting TRBD1. Per the germline V gene, CDR1 is KGHSH and CDR2 is LQKENI. J was trimmed by 3 bases and V by 6 bases; bases with no gene match: 5. CDR3 length equals 15 residues. DNA for the CDR3: TGTGCCAGCTCTGCCGGGACAGGGGGCGAAGAGACCCAGTACTTC. Translated: CASSAGTGGEETQYF.

This clone has a handful of counts. This chain joins TRBV19 and TRBJ1-2, with 9 bases that match TRBD1. Germline CDR1 and CDR2: LNHDA and SQIVND (reference sequence). The length of the CDR3 is 17 residues. After removal of 5 bases from V and 8 bases from J, the junction contained 18 bases not matched to a gene. The CDR3: CASSFPGQGPWNGGYTF. Written as DNA, the CDR3 is TGTGCCAGTAGTTTTCCGGGACAGGGCCCCTGGAATGGGGGCTACACCTTC. Full variable domain (missing parts from reference TRBV19 and TRBJ1-2): DGGITQSPKYLFRKEGQNVTLSCEQNLNHDAMYWYRQDPGQGLRLIYYSQIVNDFQKGDIAEGYSVSREKKESFPLTVTSAQKNPTAFYLCASSFPGQGPWNGGYTFGSGTRLTVV.

The genes are TRBV30 and TRBJ2-7; TRBD1 might be the D (6 bases). The CDR3 is made up of 13 amino acids. V was clipped by 0 bases and J by 5 bases, with 11 bases between them. The germline CDR1 and CDR2 sequences are GTSNPN and SVGIG (reference sequence). The CDR3, as DNA: TGTGCCTGGAGTGTAATGACAGGTAACGAGCAGTACTTC. This sequence encodes CAWSVMTGNEQYF.

This chain joins TRBV5-1 and TRBJ1-2; 7 nucleotides agree with TRBD1. V gave up 4 bases and J gave up 0 bases; unmatched junction bases: 6. The CDR3 spans 15 residues. Germline CDR1 is SGHRS and CDR2 is YFSETQ. CDR3 residues: CASSQGTAANYGYTF. CDR3 sequence (DNA): TGCGCCAGCAGCCAAGGGACAGCCGCTAACTATGGCTACACCTTC.

The chain carries TRBV7-8 and TRBJ2-3, with a tentative D call TRBD2 (5 bases). V was pared by 1 base and J by 4 bases, with 12 bases between. The CDR3 has 15 residues. Germline lookup yields CDR1 SGHVS and CDR2 FQNEAQ. CDR3 residues: CASSLEWESADTQYF. The CDR3 DNA follows: TGTGCCAGCAGCTTAGAATGGGAGAGCGCAGATACGCAGTATTTT.

The chain links TRBV2 to TRBJ2-7, with D possibly being TRBD2 (5 bases). CDR3 length: 14 amino acids. Germline lookup yields CDR1 SNHLY and CDR2 FYNNEI. Between the trimmed V and J ends, which lost 0 bases and 3 bases, there was a span of 9 bases. CDR3 protein: CASSEALSGYEQYF. The CDR3 DNA is TGTGCCAGCAGTGAAGCCCTCAGCGGCTACGAGCAGTACTTC.

The chain combines TRBV5-6 with TRBJ2-7; TRBD2 aligns across 9 bases. The CDR3 extends over 14 amino acids. V was pared by 4 bases and J by 5 bases, with 7 bases of the junction left unmatched. The germline gives CDR1 SGHDT, CDR2 YYEEEE. The DNA for the CDR3 is TGTGCCAGCAGCATTAGCGGGAGTCCCGACGAGCAGTACTTC. It specifies CASSISGSPDEQYF. The full variable domain, completed using reference TRBV5-6 and TRBJ2-7, is DAGVTQSPTHLIKTRGQQVTLRCSPKSGHDTVSWYQQALGQGPQFIFQYYEEEERQRGNFPDRFSGHQFPNYSSELNVNALLLGDSALYLCASSISGSPDEQYFGPGTRLTVT.

The genes are TRBV27 and TRBJ2-3, with no clear D. The CDR3 has 13 residues. V lost 5 bases to trimming and J lost 0 bases, with 6 bases between them. From germline, CDR1 is MNHEY and CDR2 SMNVEV (reference sequence). DNA for the CDR3: TGTGCCAGCAGTGTCCCGAGCACAGATACGCAGTATTTT. Protein sequence: CASSVPSTDTQYF.

This clone was picked up a small number of times. V is TRBV2 and J is TRBJ1-6, with a possible D match to TRBD1 (6 bases). Germline assignment: CDR1 SNHLY and CDR2 FYNNEI. This CDR3 is built from 15 residues. Trimming removed 7 bases from V and 7 bases from J, with 17 bases in between. For the CDR3, the DNA is TGTGCCAGCAAAGGAGGCGACAGGTTGAATTCACCCCTCCACTTT. As protein: CASKGGDRLNSPLHF.